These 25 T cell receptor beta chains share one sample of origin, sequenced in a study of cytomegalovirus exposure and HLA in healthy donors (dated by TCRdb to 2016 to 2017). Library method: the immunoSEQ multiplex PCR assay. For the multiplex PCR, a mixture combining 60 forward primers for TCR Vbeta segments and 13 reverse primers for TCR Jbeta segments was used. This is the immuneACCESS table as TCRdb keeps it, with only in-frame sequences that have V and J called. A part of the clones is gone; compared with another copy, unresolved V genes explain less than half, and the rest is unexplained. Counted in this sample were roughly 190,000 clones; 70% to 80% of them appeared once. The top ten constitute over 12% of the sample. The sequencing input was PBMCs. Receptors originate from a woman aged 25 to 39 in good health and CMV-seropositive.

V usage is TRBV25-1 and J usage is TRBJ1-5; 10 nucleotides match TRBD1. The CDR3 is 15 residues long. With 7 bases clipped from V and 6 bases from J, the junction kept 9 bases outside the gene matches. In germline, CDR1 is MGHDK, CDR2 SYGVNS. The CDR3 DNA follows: TGTGCCAGCAAGCTGACAGGGGGCGGAGGTCAGCCCCAGCATTTT. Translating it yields CASKLTGGGGQPQHF.

In DNA, the CDR3 is TGTGCCAGCAGCTTAGCCGGGACAGGACTCAATGAAAAACTGTTTTTT. This gives the protein CASSLAGTGLNEKLFF. The rearrangement uses TRBV11-2 and TRBJ1-4, with 8 positions matching TRBD1. Germline CDR1 reads SGHAT; CDR2 reads FQNNGV. Trimming cost V 1 base and J 5 bases; bases outside gene matches: 6. The CDR3 loop spans 16 amino acids.

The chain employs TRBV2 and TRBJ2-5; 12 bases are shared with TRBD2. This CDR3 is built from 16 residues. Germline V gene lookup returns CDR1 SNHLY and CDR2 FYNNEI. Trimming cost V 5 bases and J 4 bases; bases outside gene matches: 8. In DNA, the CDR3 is TGTGCCAGCAGTTTCGGTCTAGCGGGAGGGTTAGAGACCCAGTACTTC. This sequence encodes CASSFGLAGGLETQYF.

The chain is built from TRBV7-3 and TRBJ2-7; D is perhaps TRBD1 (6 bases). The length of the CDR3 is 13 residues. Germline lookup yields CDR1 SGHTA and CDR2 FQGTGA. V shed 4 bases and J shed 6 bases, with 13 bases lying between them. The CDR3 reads CASSSATGSEQYF. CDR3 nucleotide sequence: TGTGCCAGCAGCTCGGCTACAGGGAGCGAGCAGTACTTC. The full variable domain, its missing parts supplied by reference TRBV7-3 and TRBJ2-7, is GAGVSQTPSNKVTEKGKYVELRCDPISGHTALYWYRQSLGQGPEFLIYFQGTGAADDSGLPNDRFFAVRPEGSVSTLKIQRTERGDSAVYLCASSSATGSEQYFGPGTRLTVT.

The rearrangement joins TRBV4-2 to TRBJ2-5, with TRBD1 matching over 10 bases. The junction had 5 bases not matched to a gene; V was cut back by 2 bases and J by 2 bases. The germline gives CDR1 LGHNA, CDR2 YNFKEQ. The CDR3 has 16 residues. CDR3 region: CASSQLGQGGQETQYF. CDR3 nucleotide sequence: TGTGCCAGCAGCCAACTAGGACAGGGGGGGCAAGAGACCCAGTACTTC.

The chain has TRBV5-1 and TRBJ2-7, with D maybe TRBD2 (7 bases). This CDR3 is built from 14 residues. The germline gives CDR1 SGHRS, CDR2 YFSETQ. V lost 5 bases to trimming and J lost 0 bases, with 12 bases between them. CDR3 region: CASRSAGASYEQYF. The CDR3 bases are TGCGCCAGCAGATCTGCGGGGGCCTCCTACGAGCAGTACTTC.

CDR3 in DNA: TGCGCCAGCAGCCAAACGAGCTCCTATAATTCACCCCTCCACTTT. Translating gives CASSQTSSYNSPLHF. J is TRBJ1-6 and V is TRBV4-1; D not certain. The germline gives CDR1 MGHRA, CDR2 YSYEKL. The ends were cut back, 2 bases at V and 0 bases at J, with 5 bases in the middle. The CDR3 has 15 residues.

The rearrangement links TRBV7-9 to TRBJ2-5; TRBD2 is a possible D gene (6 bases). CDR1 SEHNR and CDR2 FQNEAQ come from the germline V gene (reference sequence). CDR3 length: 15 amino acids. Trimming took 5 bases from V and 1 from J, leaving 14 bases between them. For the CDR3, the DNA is TGTGCCAGCAGCCGGGAGTTAGGGGTCCAAGAGACCCAGTACTTC. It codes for CASSRELGVQETQYF.

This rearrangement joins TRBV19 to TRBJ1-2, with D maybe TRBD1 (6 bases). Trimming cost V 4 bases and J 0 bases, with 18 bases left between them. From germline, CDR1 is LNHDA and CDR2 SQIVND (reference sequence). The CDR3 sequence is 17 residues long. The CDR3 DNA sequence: TGTGCCAGTAGTACCACCATGGGACACCCAGCTAACTATGGCTACACCTTC. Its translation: CASSTTMGHPANYGYTF.

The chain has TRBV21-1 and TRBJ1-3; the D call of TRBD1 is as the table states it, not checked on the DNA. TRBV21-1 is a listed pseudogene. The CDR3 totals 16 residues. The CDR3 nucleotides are TGTGCCAGCAGCAAATGGGCAGGCTCTTCTGGAAACACCATATATTTT. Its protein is CASSKWAGSSGNTIYF.

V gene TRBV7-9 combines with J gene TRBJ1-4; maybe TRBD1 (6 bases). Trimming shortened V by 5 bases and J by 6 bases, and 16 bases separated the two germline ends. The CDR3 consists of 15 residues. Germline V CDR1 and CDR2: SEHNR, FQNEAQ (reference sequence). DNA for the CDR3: TGTGCCAGCAGCCACGGTGGACAGCGAGATGAAAAACTGTTTTTT. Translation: CASSHGGQRDEKLFF.

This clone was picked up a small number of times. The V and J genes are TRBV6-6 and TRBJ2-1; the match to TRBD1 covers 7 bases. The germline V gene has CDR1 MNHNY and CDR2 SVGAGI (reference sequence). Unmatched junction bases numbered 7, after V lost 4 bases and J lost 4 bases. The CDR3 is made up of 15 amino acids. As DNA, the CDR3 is TGTGCCAGCAGTTCCCAGGGGGACCGATACAATGAGCAGTTCTTC. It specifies CASSSQGDRYNEQFF.

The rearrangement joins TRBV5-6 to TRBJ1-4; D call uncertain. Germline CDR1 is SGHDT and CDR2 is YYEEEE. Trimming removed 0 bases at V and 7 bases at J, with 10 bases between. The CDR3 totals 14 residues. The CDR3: CASSLGGGGEKLFF. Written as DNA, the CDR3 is TGTGCCAGCAGCTTGGGAGGCGGAGGTGAAAAACTGTTTTTT.

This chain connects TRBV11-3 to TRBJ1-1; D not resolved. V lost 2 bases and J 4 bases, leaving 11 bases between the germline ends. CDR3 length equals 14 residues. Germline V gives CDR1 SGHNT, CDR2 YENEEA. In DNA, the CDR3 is TGTGCCAGCAGCTTACCACGGGGTGGCACTGAAGCTTTCTTT. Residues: CASSLPRGGTEAFF.

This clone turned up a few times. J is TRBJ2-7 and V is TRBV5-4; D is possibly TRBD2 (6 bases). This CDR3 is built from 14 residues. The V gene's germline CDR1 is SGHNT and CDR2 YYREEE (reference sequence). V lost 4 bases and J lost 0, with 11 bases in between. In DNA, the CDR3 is TGTGCCAGCAGCGCGGGACCCAACTCCTACGAGCAGTACTTC. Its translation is CASSAGPNSYEQYF.

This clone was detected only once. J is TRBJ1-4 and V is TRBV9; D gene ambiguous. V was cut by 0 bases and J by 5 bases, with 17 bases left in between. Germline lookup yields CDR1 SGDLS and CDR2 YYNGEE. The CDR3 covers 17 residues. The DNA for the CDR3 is TGTGCCAGCAGCGTAGAACCGACTACAGACCAGAATGAAAAACTGTTTTTT. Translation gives CASSVEPTTDQNEKLFF.

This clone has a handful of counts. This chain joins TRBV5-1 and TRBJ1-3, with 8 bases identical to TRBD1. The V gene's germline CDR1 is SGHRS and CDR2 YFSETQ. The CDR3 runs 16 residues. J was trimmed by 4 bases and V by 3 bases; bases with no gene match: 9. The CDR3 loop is CASSWTTGEAGNTIYF. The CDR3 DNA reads TGCGCCAGCAGCTGGACGACAGGGGAAGCGGGAAACACCATATATTTT.

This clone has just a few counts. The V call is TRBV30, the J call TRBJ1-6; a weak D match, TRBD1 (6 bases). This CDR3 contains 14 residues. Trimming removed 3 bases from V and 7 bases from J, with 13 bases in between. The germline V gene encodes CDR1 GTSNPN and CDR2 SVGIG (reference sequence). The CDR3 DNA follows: TGTGCCTGGAGCCCAGGACAGAAGAATTCACCCCTCCACTTT. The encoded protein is CAWSPGQKNSPLHF.

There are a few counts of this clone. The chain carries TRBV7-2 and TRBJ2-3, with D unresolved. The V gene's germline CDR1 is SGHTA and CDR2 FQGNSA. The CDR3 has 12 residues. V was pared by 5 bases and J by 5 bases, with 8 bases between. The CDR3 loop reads CASSRRVDTQYF. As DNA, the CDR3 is TGTGCCAGCAGCCGACGGGTAGATACGCAGTATTTT.

The CDR3 coding sequence is TGTGCCAGCAGCTTAGTCTCCGGCTACGAGCAGTACTTC. Translating gives CASSLVSGYEQYF. This rearrangement joins TRBV7-9 to TRBJ2-7, with D unclear. The CDR3 loop spans 13 amino acids. Germline lookup yields CDR1 SEHNR and CDR2 FQNEAQ (reference sequence). Trimming took 1 base from V and 3 from J, leaving 7 bases between them.

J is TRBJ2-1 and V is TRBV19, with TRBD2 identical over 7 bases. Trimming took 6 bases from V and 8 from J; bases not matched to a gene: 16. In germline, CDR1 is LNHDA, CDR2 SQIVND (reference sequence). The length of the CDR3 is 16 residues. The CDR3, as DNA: TGTGCCAGTAGCCTGCCGCGAGGGAGGGCCCTCTATGAGCAGTTCTTC. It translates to CASSLPRGRALYEQFF.

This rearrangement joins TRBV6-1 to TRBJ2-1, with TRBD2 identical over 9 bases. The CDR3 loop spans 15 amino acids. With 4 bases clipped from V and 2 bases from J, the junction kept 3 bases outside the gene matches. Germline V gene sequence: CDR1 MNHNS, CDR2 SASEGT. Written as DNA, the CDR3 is TGTGCCAGCAGTGGAGCTAGCGGGGCCTACAATGAGCAGTTCTTC. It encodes CASSGASGAYNEQFF.

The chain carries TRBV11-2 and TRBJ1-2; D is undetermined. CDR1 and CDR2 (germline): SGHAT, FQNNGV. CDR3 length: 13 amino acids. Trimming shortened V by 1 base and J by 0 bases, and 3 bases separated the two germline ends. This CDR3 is CASSLAANYGYTF. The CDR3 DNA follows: TGTGCCAGCAGCTTAGCTGCTAACTATGGCTACACCTTC.

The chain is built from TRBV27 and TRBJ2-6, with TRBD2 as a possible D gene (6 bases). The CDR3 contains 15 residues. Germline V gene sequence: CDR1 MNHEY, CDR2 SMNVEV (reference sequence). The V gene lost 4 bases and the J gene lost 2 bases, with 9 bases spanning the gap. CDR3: CASSSREAGANVLTF. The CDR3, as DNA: TGTGCCAGCAGTTCAAGGGAGGCTGGGGCCAACGTCCTGACTTTC. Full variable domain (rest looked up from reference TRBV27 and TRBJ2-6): EAQVTQNPRYLITVTGKKLTVTCSQNMNHEYMSWYRQDPGLGLRQIYYSMNVEVTDKGDVPEGYKVSRKEKRNFPLILESPSPNQTSLYFCASSSREAGANVLTFGAGSRLTVL.

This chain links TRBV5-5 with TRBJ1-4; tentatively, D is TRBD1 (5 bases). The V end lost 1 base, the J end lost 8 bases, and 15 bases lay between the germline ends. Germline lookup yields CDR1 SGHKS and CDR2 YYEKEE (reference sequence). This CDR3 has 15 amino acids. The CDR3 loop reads CASSLHRTEGEKLFF. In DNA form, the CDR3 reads TGTGCCAGCAGCTTGCACAGGACCGAAGGGGAAAAACTGTTTTTT.